Following are 15 T cell receptor beta chains from one sample sequenced in a study of shared clonotypes between healthy human individuals. Using immunoSEQ multiplex PCR, the repertoire was profiled, and TCRdb retains in-frame clones only, with some absent. The sample holds 450,000 to 500,000 clones, over 70% seen once. The specimen was PBMCs. The receptors come from a woman between 35 and 50 years old in good health. Some clones in this sample may be carry-over from other donors' samples.

The rearrangement links TRBV28 to TRBJ1-5; 8 bases map to TRBD1. The germline CDR1 and CDR2 sequences are MDHEN and SYDVKM. Trimming removed 6 bases from V and 4 bases from J; junction bases left unmatched: 2. The length of the CDR3 is 13 residues. CDR3 loop: CASRDRVNQPQHF. CDR3 DNA sequence: TGTGCCAGCAGGGACAGGGTAAATCAGCCCCAGCATTTT.

The chain carries TRBV13 and TRBJ2-5; possibly TRBD2 for D (5 bases). Trimming removed 3 bases at V and 0 bases at J, with 17 bases between. This CDR3 comprises 17 residues. Germline-derived CDR1 and CDR2 are PRHDT and FYEKMQ (reference sequence). Here the CDR3 reads CASSFSHHGSDQETQYF. In DNA form, the CDR3 reads TGTGCCAGCAGCTTTAGCCATCATGGTAGCGACCAAGAGACCCAGTACTTC. Looking up the rest from reference TRBV13 and TRBJ2-5 gives the full variable domain: AAGVIQSPRHLIKEKRETATLKCYPIPRHDTVYWYQQGPGQDPQFLISFYEKMQSDKGSIPDRFSAQQFSDYHSELNMSSLELGDSALYFCASSFSHHGSDQETQYFGPGTRLLVL.

Notes on this clone: A far larger clone lies a single base away; this is likely a read error. The chain joins TRBV28 to TRBJ1-4; 7 bases match TRBD1. V lost 8 bases, J lost 6 bases, and 6 bases stayed unmatched. CDR1 MDHEN and CDR2 SYDVKM come from the germline V gene. The CDR3 has 13 amino acids. CDR3 loop: CASHQGVDEKLFF. The CDR3 coding sequence is TGTGCCAGCCACCAGGGGGTGGATGAAAAACTGTTTTTT. The entire variable domain, with the rest obtained from reference TRBV28 and TRBJ1-4, is as follows: DVKVTQSSRYLVKRTGEKVFLECVQDMDHENMFWYRQDPGLGLRLIYFSYDVKMKEKGDIPEGYSVSREKKERFSLILESASTNQTSMYLCASHQGVDEKLFFGSGTQLSVL.

The CDR3 nucleotides read TGTGCCAGCAGCTTAGAAGGGACTAGCGGGAGGTACCACAATGAGCAGTTCTTC. As protein: CASSLEGTSGRYHNEQFF. This chain uses TRBV7-3 with TRBJ2-1, with 15 bases matching TRBD2. The CDR3 is 18 residues long. With V trimmed by 2 bases and J by 5 bases, 7 bases remained unmatched. Germline-derived CDR1 and CDR2 are SGHTA and FQGTGA.

This rearrangement joins TRBV7-8 to TRBJ1-1, with D uncertain. V was clipped by 5 bases and J by 1 base, with 17 bases between them. Germline V lookup: CDR1 SGHVS, CDR2 FQNEAQ. The CDR3 runs to 16 residues. CDR3 residues: CASSQVYPTANTEAFF. The DNA of the CDR3 is TGTGCCAGCAGCCAAGTCTATCCTACAGCGAACACTGAAGCTTTCTTT.

The genes are TRBV6-1 and TRBJ1-5, with 8 bases fitting TRBD1. Trimming cost V 6 bases and J 1 base; bases outside gene matches: 5. The CDR3 consists of 15 residues. Germline V gene sequence: CDR1 MNHNS, CDR2 SASEGT. CDR3 residues: CASRNQGASNQPQHF. DNA of the CDR3: TGTGCCAGCAGGAATCAGGGGGCGAGCAATCAGCCCCAGCATTTT.

This chain joins TRBV6-6 and TRBJ2-1; the D gene is possibly TRBD1 (5 bases). There are 16 residues in the CDR3. V lost 2 bases and J 1 base, leaving 12 bases between the germline ends. Germline CDR1 MNHNY, CDR2 SVGAGI (reference sequence). The CDR3 protein is CASSYNLGQSYNEQFF. The CDR3 DNA follows: TGTGCCAGCAGTTACAATCTGGGGCAGTCCTACAATGAGCAGTTCTTC.

Concerning this clone itself: A far more abundant clone sits one base away, making this likely a read error. The chain links TRBV7-4 to TRBJ1-5, with a weak D call TRBD1 (6 bases). This CDR3 is 13 amino acids long. The germline CDR1 and CDR2 sequences are SGHVT and SQSDAQ. V lost 5 bases and J 9 bases, leaving 14 bases between the germline ends. CDR3 coding DNA: TGTGCCAGCAGCGAAGAGGGGGGTCGGCCCCAGCATTTT. Its protein product is CASSEEGGRPQHF.

Remarks on this clone: A far larger clone is just one base off, so this is likely a read error. The chain combines TRBV5-8 with TRBJ1-5; unclear D gene. Per the germline V gene, CDR1 is SGHTS and CDR2 is YDEGEE. This CDR3 is built from 15 residues. Trimming pared 0 bases from V and 1 base from J, leaving 8 bases between. This chain's CDR3 is CASSLGTRSNQPQHF. In DNA, the CDR3 is TGTGCCAGCAGCTTGGGGACCCGGAGCAATCAGCCCCAGCATTTT.

Only one count was recorded for this clone. CDR3 coding DNA: TGTGCAAGTCGACGAGAACAGGCACCCAGCTCCTACGAGCAGTACTTC. It yields the protein CASRREQAPSSYEQYF. The chain joins TRBV12-2 to TRBJ2-7; the table's D call TRBD1 went unverified against the DNA. TRBV12-2 is designated a pseudogene. This CDR3 spans 16 amino acids.

A note on this clone: The sample contains more than one DNA sequence encoding this CDR3. J is TRBJ2-6 and V is TRBV5-1, with 7 bases matching TRBD2. The CDR3 is made up of 15 amino acids. With 4 bases clipped from V and 1 base from J, the junction kept 2 bases outside the gene matches. Germline V gene sequence: CDR1 SGHRS, CDR2 YFSETQ. The CDR3 sequence: CASSPGGSGANVLTF. Written as DNA, the CDR3 is TGCGCCAGCAGCCCCGGGGGGTCTGGGGCCAACGTCCTGACTTTC.

This clone came up a few times. The chain is built from TRBV2 and TRBJ1-1; D is ambiguous. Germline V CDR1 and CDR2: SNHLY, FYNNEI. The length of the CDR3 is 13 residues. V shed 1 base and J shed 9 bases, with 12 bases lying between them. The CDR3 protein is CASSEGSPTQAFF. DNA for the CDR3: TGTGCCAGCAGTGAAGGTTCCCCGACCCAAGCTTTCTTT.

This rearrangement joins TRBV11-2 to TRBJ2-7; D is perhaps TRBD2 (5 bases). Germline CDR1 reads SGHAT; CDR2 reads FQNNGV. The CDR3 is 14 amino acids. V was clipped by 1 base and J by 3 bases, with 10 bases between them. CDR3 amino acids: CASSLAGKVYEQYF. Here the CDR3 DNA reads TGTGCCAGCAGCTTAGCGGGGAAGGTCTACGAGCAGTACTTC.

The CDR3, as DNA: TGTGCCAGCAGCTTAACTAGCGGGATGAGTAGCTCCTACGAGCAGTACTTC. It translates to CASSLTSGMSSSYEQYF. J is TRBJ2-7 and V is TRBV11-2; 10 positions match TRBD2. The V gene end was trimmed by 2 bases and the J gene end by 0 bases; junction bases not matched to a gene: 7. The CDR3 totals 17 residues. The germline CDR1 and CDR2 sequences are SGHAT and FQNNGV.

This sequence joins TRBV4-2 and TRBJ2-5; 10 bases are shared with TRBD2. After removal of 1 base from V and 1 base from J, the junction contained 6 bases not matched to a gene. The germline V gene encodes CDR1 LGHNA and CDR2 YNFKEQ. The CDR3 consists of 17 residues. For the CDR3, the DNA is TGTGCCAGCAGCCAAGCCCCTAGCGGGGGAGTCCAAGAGACCCAGTACTTC. This sequence encodes CASSQAPSGGVQETQYF.